The rows below give T cell receptor beta chains drawn from one sample of a study of identical twins. TCRdb passed the 5' RACE reads through MiXCR, listing each CDR3 protein once. The data show some 260,000 distinct CDR3 sequences, about 14% seen once. Material: memory (CD45RO+) T cells sorted from blood. The receptors here all came from a woman aged 18 to 35 in good health. The CDR3 runs from the conserved cysteine through the conserved F or W. A D gene is named only where the DNA matches it firmly. Rows give clone size only sometimes, using once, few, many, or a class for an expanded clone.

j_gene: TRBJ1-1
v_gene: TRBV20-1
abundance: NA
d_gene: NA
CDR3nt: TGCAGTGCTCCTGACAGAACCATGAACACTGAAGCTTTCTTT
CDR3aa: CSAPDRTMNTEAFF

j_gene: TRBJ1-2
v_gene: TRBV7-9
abundance: few
d_gene: NA
CDR3nt: TGTGCCAGCAGCTTGACGAAGGTTGATGGCTACACCTTC
CDR3aa: CASSLTKVDGYTF

j_gene: TRBJ1-3
v_gene: TRBV7-2
abundance: NA
d_gene: NA
CDR3nt: TGTGCCAGCAGCTTCCCAGGGGGAAACACCATATATTTT
CDR3aa: CASSFPGGNTIYF

j_gene: TRBJ1-5
v_gene: TRBV7-2
abundance: NA
d_gene: NA
CDR3nt: TGTGCCAGCAGCCCGGACGGATATAATCAGCCCCAGCATTTT
CDR3aa: CASSPDGYNQPQHF

j_gene: TRBJ2-1
v_gene: TRBV5-1
abundance: few
d_gene: TRBD2
CDR3nt: TGCGCCAGCAGCTGGGGACTAGCGGGAGGACGCCCGAATGAGCAGTTCTTC
CDR3aa: CASSWGLAGGRPNEQFF

j_gene: TRBJ2-3
v_gene: TRBV7-2
abundance: many
d_gene: NA
CDR3nt: TGTGCCAGCAGCTTACTGCTCTACACGCAGTATTTT
CDR3aa: CASSLLLYTQYF

j_gene: TRBJ2-1
v_gene: TRBV18
abundance: once
d_gene: TRBD1
CDR3nt: TGTGCCAGCTCCCTCAGAAGGCCAGGGACAGGGAGGGATGAGCAGTTCTTC
CDR3aa: CASSLRRPGTGRDEQFF

j_gene: TRBJ2-1
v_gene: TRBV9
abundance: few
d_gene: NA
CDR3nt: TGTGCCAGCAGCGTACAACAGGGCACCTACAATGAGCAGTTCTTC
CDR3aa: CASSVQQGTYNEQFF

j_gene: TRBJ1-4
v_gene: TRBV20-1
abundance: NA
d_gene: TRBD1
CDR3nt: TGCAGTGCGAACATACCCGACAGGGGTAATGAAAAACTGTTTTTT
CDR3aa: CSANIPDRGNEKLFF

j_gene: TRBJ2-7
v_gene: TRBV18
abundance: NA
d_gene: NA
CDR3nt: TGTGCCAGCTCACCGCCCGGGACTCCAGAGCAGTACTTC
CDR3aa: CASSPPGTPEQYF

j_gene: TRBJ2-7
v_gene: TRBV20-1
abundance: NA
d_gene: NA
CDR3nt: TGCAGTGCTAGACCCCTGATGGGTGGCTACGAGCAGTACTTC
CDR3aa: CSARPLMGGYEQYF

j_gene: TRBJ2-5
v_gene: TRBV5-5
abundance: many
d_gene: TRBD2
CDR3nt: TGTGCCAGCAGCTTGGCCCTACTAGCGGGACGGCAAGAGACCCAGTACTTC
CDR3aa: CASSLALLAGRQETQYF

j_gene: TRBJ2-1
v_gene: TRBV10-3
abundance: many
d_gene: TRBD1
CDR3nt: TGTGCCATCTCCTTTGGGACAGGAGGATATGAGCAGTTCTTC
CDR3aa: CAISFGTGGYEQFF

j_gene: TRBJ2-2
v_gene: TRBV3-1
abundance: NA
d_gene: TRBD1
CDR3nt: TGTGCCAGCAGCCCCGTAACAGGGGGCAAACCCGGTACCCCCGGGGAGCTGTTTTTT
CDR3aa: CASSPVTGGKPGTPGELFF

j_gene: TRBJ1-5
v_gene: TRBV11-2
abundance: once
d_gene: TRBD1
CDR3nt: TGTGCCAGCAGGGGACAGGGGACTAATCAGCCCCAGCATTTT
CDR3aa: CASRGQGTNQPQHF

j_gene: TRBJ2-7
v_gene: TRBV20-1
abundance: NA
d_gene: NA
CDR3nt: TGCAGTGCCCTGCCGGAGGGACATTCCTACGAGCAGTACTTC
CDR3aa: CSALPEGHSYEQYF

j_gene: TRBJ1-1
v_gene: TRBV6-1
abundance: few
d_gene: NA
CDR3nt: TGTGCCAGCAGTGAATTTGGTTCGGACACTGAAGCTTTCTTT
CDR3aa: CASSEFGSDTEAFF

j_gene: TRBJ2-1
v_gene: TRBV10-3
abundance: NA
d_gene: TRBD2
CDR3nt: TGTGCCATCAGTGAGCCGAGATCGGGCGGGGGATCGAGGGATGAGCAGTTCTTC
CDR3aa: CAISEPRSGGGSRDEQFF

j_gene: TRBJ2-3
v_gene: TRBV6-5
abundance: few
d_gene: NA
CDR3nt: TGTGCCAGCAGTTACTCGAAGAGGGGCACAGATACGCAGTATTTT
CDR3aa: CASSYSKRGTDTQYF

j_gene: TRBJ2-3
v_gene: TRBV20-1
abundance: NA
d_gene: TRBD2
CDR3nt: TGCAGTGCAGGACCACTGGGGGGGAGCACAGATACGCAGTATTTT
CDR3aa: CSAGPLGGSTDTQYF

j_gene: TRBJ1-5
v_gene: TRBV20-1
abundance: few
d_gene: NA
CDR3nt: TGCAGTGCTGGGACAATTAATCAGCCCCAGCATTTT
CDR3aa: CSAGTINQPQHF

j_gene: TRBJ2-7
v_gene: TRBV11-2
abundance: NA
d_gene: NA
CDR3nt: TGTGCCAGCAGCCCCCACCAGGGGTTAGGCTCCTACGAGCAGTACTTC
CDR3aa: CASSPHQGLGSYEQYF

j_gene: TRBJ2-2
v_gene: TRBV6-1
abundance: NA
d_gene: NA
CDR3nt: TGTGCCAGCAAGGGCCATTCAAGGTCCGGGGAGCTGTTTTTT
CDR3aa: CASKGHSRSGELFF

j_gene: TRBJ2-3
v_gene: TRBV10-3
abundance: few
d_gene: NA
CDR3nt: TGTGCCATCAGTGAACGCACAGATACGCAGTATTTT
CDR3aa: CAISERTDTQYF

j_gene: TRBJ2-5
v_gene: TRBV25-1
abundance: few
d_gene: NA
CDR3nt: TGTGCCAGCAGTGAAGTAGCGGCGAAGACCCAGTACTTC
CDR3aa: CASSEVAAKTQYF

j_gene: TRBJ2-3
v_gene: TRBV9
abundance: few
d_gene: TRBD2
CDR3nt: TGTGCCAGCAGCGTACGGGCTAGCGGGGGGGCGGCAGATACGCAGTATTTT
CDR3aa: CASSVRASGGAADTQYF

j_gene: TRBJ2-7
v_gene: TRBV20-1
abundance: few
d_gene: NA
CDR3nt: TGCAGTGCTTCACCGCGCTCCTCCTACGAGCAGTACTTC
CDR3aa: CSASPRSSYEQYF